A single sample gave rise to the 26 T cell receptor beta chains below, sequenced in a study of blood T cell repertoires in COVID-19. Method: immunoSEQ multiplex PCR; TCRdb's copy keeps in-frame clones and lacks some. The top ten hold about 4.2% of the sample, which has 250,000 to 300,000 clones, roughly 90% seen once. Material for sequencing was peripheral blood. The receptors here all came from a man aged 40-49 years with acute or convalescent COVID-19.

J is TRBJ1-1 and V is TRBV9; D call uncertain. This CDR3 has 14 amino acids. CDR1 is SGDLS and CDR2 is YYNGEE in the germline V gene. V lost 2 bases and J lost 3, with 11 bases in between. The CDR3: CASSVDWRDTEAFF. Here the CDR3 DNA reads TGTGCCAGCAGCGTCGATTGGAGGGACACTGAAGCTTTCTTT.

CDR3 DNA: TGTGCCAGCAGCCCAGGTACGGGCAATCAGCCCCAGCATTTT. Translated: CASSPGTGNQPQHF. The rearrangement joins TRBV25-1 to TRBJ1-5; D is unresolved. V was trimmed by 6 bases and J by 2 bases, leaving 11 bases between them. Germline V CDR1 and CDR2: MGHDK, SYGVNS. This CDR3 region has 14 residues.

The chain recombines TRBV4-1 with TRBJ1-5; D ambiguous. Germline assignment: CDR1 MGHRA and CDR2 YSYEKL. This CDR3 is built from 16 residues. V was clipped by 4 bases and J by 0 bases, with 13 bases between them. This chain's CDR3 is CASSLLSPYSNQPQHF. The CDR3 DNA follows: TGCGCCAGCAGCCTTCTCTCCCCTTATAGCAATCAGCCCCAGCATTTT.

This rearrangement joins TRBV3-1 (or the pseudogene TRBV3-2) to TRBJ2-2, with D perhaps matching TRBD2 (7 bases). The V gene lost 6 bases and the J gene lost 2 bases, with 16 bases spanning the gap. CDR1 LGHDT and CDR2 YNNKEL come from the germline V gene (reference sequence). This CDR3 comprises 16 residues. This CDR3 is CASSPSRGANTGELFF. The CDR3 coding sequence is TGTGCCAGCAGTCCAAGTCGGGGGGCCAACACCGGGGAGCTGTTTTTT.

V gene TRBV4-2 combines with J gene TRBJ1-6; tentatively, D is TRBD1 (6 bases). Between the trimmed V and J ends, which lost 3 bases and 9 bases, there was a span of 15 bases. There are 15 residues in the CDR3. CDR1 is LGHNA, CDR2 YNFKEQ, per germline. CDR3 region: CASSQAGATPSPLHF. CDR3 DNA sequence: TGTGCCAGCAGCCAGGCAGGGGCGACGCCTTCACCCCTCCACTTT.

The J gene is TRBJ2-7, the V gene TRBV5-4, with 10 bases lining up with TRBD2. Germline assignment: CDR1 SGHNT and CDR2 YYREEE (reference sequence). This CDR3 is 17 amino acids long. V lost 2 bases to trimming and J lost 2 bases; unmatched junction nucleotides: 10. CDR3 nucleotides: TGTGCCAGCAGCTTTGGTGGTAGCGGGGGGCCGACCTACGAGCAGTACTTC. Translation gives CASSFGGSGGPTYEQYF.

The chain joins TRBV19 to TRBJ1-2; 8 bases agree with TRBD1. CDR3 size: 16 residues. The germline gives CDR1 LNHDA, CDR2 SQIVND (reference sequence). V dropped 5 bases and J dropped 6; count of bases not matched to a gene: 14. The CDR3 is CASSPSQGAQRDGYTF. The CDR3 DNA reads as TGTGCCAGTAGTCCCTCTCAGGGGGCGCAGAGGGATGGCTACACCTTC.

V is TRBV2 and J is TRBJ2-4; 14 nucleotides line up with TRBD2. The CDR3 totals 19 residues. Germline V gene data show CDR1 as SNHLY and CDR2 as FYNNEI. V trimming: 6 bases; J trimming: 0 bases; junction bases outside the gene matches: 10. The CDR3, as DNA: TGTGCCAGCAGCGGGGGACTAGCGGGGGACGTATCAGCCAAAAACATTCAGTACTTC. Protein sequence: CASSGGLAGDVSAKNIQYF. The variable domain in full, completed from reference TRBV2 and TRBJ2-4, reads EPEVTQTPSHQVTQMGQEVILRCVPISNHLYFYWYRQILGQKVEFLVSFYNNEISEKSEIFDDQFSVERPDGSNFTLKIRSTKLEDSAMYFCASSGGLAGDVSAKNIQYFGAGTRLSVL.

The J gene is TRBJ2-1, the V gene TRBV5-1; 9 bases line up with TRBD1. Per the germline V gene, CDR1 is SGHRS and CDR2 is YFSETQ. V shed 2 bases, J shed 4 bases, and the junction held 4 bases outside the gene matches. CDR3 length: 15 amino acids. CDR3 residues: CASSFRQGVYNEQFF. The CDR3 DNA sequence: TGCGCCAGCAGCTTTAGACAGGGGGTGTACAATGAGCAGTTCTTC.

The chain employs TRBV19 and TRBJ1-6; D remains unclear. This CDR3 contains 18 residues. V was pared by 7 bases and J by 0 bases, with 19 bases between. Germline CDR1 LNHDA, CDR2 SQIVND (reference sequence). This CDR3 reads CASTSSPPSLSYNSPLHF. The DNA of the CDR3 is TGTGCCAGTACCTCATCCCCTCCGAGCCTCTCCTATAATTCACCCCTCCACTTT.

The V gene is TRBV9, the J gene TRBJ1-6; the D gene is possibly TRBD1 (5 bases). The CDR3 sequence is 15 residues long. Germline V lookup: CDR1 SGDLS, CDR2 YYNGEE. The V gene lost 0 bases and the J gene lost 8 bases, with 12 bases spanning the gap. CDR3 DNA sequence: TGTGCCAGCAGCGTAGAGGTCAGGGCGGATTCACCCCTCCACTTT. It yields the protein CASSVEVRADSPLHF.

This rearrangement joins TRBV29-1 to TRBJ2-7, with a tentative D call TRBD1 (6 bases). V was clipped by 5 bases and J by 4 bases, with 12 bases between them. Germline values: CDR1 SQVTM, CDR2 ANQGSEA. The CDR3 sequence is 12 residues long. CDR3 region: CSVSGTKYEQYF. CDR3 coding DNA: TGCAGCGTTTCAGGGACAAAGTACGAGCAGTACTTC.

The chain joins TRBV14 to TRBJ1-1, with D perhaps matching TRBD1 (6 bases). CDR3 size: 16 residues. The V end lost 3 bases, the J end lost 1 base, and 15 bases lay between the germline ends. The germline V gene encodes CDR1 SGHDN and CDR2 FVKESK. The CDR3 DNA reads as TGTGCCAGCAGCCACATCAGGGGTGGGGGGAACACTGAAGCTTTCTTT. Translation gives CASSHIRGGGNTEAFF.

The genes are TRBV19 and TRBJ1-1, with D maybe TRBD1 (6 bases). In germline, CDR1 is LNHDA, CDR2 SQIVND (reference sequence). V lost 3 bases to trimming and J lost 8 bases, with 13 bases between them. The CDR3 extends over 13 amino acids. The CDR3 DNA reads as TGTGCCAGTAGTATTCGTAACAGGGACGAAGCTTTCTTT. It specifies CASSIRNRDEAFF.

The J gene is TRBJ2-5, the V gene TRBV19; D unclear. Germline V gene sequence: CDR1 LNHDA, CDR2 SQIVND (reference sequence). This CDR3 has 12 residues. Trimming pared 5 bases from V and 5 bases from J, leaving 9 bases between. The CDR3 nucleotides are TGTGCCAGTAGTCCCCTCGGGGAGACCCAGTACTTC. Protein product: CASSPLGETQYF.

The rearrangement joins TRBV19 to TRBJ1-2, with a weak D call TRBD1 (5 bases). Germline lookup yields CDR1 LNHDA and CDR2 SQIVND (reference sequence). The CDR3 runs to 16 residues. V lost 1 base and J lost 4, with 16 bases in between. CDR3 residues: CASSIVEDWGFYGYTF. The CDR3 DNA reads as TGTGCCAGTAGTATAGTTGAAGACTGGGGCTTCTATGGCTACACCTTC.

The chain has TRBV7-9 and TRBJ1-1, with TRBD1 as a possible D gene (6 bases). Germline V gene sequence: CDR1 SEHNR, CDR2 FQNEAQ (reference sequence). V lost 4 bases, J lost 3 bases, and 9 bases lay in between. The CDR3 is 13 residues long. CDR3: CASSSGAHTEAFF. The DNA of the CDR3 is TGTGCCAGCAGCTCAGGGGCCCACACTGAAGCTTTCTTT. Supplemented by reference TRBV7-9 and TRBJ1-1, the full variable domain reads DTGVSQNPRHKITKRGQNVTFRCDPISEHNRLYWYRQTLGQGPEFLTYFQNEAQLEKSRLLSDRFSAERPKGSFSTLEIQRTEQGDSAMYLCASSSGAHTEAFFGQGTRLTVV.

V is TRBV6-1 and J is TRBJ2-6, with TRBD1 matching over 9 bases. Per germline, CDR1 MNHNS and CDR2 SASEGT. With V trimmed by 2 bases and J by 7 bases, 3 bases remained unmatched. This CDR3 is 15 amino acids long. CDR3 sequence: CASSERTGAANVLTF. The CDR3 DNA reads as TGTGCCAGCAGTGAAAGGACAGGGGCAGCCAACGTCCTGACTTTC.

The CDR3 DNA is TGTGCCAGCAGGACAGGGTTTGGCACTGAAGCTTTCTTT. This gives the protein CASRTGFGTEAFF. This chain uses TRBV25-1 with TRBJ1-1; 7 nucleotides agree with TRBD1. This CDR3 spans 13 amino acids. The V gene's germline CDR1 is MGHDK and CDR2 SYGVNS. The V gene end was trimmed by 6 bases and the J gene end by 4 bases; junction bases not matched to a gene: 5.

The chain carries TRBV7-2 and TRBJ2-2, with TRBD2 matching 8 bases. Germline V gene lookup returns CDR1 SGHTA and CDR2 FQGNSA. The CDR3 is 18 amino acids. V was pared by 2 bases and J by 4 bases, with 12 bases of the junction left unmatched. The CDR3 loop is CASSLILTSGIGTGELFF. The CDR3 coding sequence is TGTGCCAGCAGCTTAATTTTAACTAGCGGAATCGGCACCGGGGAGCTGTTTTTT.

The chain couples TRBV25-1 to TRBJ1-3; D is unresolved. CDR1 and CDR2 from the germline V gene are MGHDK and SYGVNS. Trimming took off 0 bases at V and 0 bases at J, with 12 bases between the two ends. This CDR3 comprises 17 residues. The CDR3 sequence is CASSEYNSGSSGNTIYF. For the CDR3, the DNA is TGTGCCAGCAGTGAATACAACAGTGGAAGCTCTGGAAACACCATATATTTT.

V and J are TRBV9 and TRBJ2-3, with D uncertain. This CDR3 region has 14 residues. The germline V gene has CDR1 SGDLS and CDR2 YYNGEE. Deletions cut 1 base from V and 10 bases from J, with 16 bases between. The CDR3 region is CASSVTAEVTSQYF. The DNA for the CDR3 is TGTGCCAGCAGCGTAACCGCTGAGGTAACGTCGCAGTATTTT. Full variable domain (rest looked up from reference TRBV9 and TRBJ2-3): DSGVTQTPKHLITATGQRVTLRCSPRSGDLSVYWYQQSLDQGLQFLIQYYNGEERAKGNILERFSAQQFPDLHSELNLSSLELGDSALYFCASSVTAEVTSQYFGPGTRLTVL.

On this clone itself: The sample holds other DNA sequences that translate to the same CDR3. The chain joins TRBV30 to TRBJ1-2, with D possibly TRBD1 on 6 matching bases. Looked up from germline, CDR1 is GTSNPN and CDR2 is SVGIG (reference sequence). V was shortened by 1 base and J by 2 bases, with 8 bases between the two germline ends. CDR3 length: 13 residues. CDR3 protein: CAWSGTGNYGYTF. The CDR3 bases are TGTGCCTGGAGTGGAACAGGGAACTATGGCTACACCTTC.

As DNA, the CDR3 is TGTGCCATCAGTGAACGAGGATCCACCGGGGAGCTGTTTTTT. Translated, it gives CAISERGSTGELFF. The chain employs TRBV10-3 and TRBJ2-2, with D unresolved. The germline CDR1 and CDR2 sequences are ENHRY and SYGVKD. The CDR3 length is 14 residues. Trimming stripped 3 bases from V and 4 bases from J, with 9 bases between.

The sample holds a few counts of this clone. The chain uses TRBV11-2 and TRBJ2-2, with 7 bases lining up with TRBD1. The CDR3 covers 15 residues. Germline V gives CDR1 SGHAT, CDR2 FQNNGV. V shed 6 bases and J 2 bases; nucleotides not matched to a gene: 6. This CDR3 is CASSPHRGNTGELFF. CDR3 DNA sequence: TGTGCCAGCAGTCCTCACAGGGGAAACACCGGGGAGCTGTTTTTT.

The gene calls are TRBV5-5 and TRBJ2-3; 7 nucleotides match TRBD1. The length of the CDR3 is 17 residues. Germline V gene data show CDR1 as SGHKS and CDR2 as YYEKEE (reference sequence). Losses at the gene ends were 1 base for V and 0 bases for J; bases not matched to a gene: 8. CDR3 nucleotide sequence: TGTGCCAGCAGCTTGTCACGGTGGACAGGCAGCACAGATACGCAGTATTTT. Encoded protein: CASSLSRWTGSTDTQYF.